The sequence of this TCR beta chain was determined in a study of T cells in Graves' hyperthyroidism and ophthalmopathy. At least 3 on the Clinical Activity Score was recorded for ophthalmopathy patients, who also had NOSPECS grade at least 4 and duration under 3 months. Researchers amplified the TCR beta CDR3 regions from RNA transcripts. First-round RT-PCR of the TCR CDR3 relied on the HTBI primer set. MiXCR, applied by TCRdb to the multiplex PCR reads, yields one record per CDR3 protein. The sample includes a few hundred thousand distinct CDR3 sequences, roughly 15% of them seen just once. This clonotype was detected many times. This receptor was taken from a woman in her 40s with Graves' ophthalmopathy. The sample taken for sequencing was blood.

The CDR3 protein is CASSRYGGAGDTQYF. For the CDR3, the DNA is TGCGCCAGCAGCCGTTACGGGGGGGCGGGAGATACGCAGTATTTT. The chain combines TRBV4-1 with TRBJ2-3; 8 nucleotides align to TRBD2. Germline V gene data show CDR1 as MGHRA and CDR2 as YSYEKL. Trimming cost V 4 bases and J 5 bases; bases outside gene matches: 8. There are 15 residues in the CDR3.